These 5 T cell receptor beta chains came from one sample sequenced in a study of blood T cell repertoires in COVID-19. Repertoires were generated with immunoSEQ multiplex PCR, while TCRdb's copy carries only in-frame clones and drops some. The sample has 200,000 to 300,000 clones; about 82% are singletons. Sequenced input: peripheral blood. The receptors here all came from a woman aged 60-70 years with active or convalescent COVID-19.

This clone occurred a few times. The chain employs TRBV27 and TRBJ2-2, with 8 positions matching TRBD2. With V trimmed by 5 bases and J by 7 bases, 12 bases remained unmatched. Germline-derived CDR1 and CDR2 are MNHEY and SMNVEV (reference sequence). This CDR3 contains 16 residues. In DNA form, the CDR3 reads TGTGCCAGCAGTAAAGGATTAGCGGGGATGGTCGGGGAGCTGTTTTTT. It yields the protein CASSKGLAGMVGELFF.

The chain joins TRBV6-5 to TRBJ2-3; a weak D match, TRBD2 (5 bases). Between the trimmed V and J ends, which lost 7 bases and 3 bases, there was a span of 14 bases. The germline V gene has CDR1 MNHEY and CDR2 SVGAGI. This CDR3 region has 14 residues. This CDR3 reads CASKNFGGTDTQYF. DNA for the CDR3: TGTGCCAGCAAAAATTTCGGCGGGACAGATACGCAGTATTTT.

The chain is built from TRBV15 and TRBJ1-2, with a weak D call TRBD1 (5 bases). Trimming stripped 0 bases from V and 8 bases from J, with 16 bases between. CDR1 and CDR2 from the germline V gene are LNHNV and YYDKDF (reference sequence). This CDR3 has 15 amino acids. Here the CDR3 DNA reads TGTGCCACCAGCAGAGATAGTAGCAGGGCCTGGGGCTACACCTTC. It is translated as CATSRDSSRAWGYTF.

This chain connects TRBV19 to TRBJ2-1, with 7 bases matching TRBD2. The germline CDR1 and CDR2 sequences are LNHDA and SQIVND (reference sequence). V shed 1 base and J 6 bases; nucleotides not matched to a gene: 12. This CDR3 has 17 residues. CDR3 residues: CASSIALGTAGVNEQFF. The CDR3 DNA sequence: TGTGCCAGTAGTATAGCCCTCGGGACGGCGGGAGTCAATGAGCAGTTCTTC.

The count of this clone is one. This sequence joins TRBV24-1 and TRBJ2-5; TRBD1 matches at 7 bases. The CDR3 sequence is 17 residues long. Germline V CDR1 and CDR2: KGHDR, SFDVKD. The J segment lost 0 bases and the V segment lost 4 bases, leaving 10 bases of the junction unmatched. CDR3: CATSEGRTGHHQETQYF. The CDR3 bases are TGTGCCACCAGTGAAGGGCGGACAGGCCACCACCAAGAGACCCAGTACTTC.